The 9 T cell receptor beta chains in this list originate from one sample, sequenced in a study of regulatory T cells in long-lasting Graves disease. The sample's time point: persistent/refractory GD, antithyroid drugs over 5 years with positive TRAb. Construction of the TCR library relied on RNA isolated from PBMCs. Arm-PCR of CDR3 regions and iRepertoire HTBI primers were used to build TCR beta libraries. TCRdb reprocessed the multiplex PCR reads via MiXCR and lists one record per CDR3 protein. There are about 420,000 distinct CDR3 sequences in the sample; less than 25% occur only once, and about a quarter lies in the top ten. The input for sequencing was peripheral blood mononuclear cells (PBMCs), taken when the disease was refractory, from a patient treated with antithyroid drugs. All receptors derive from a female donor with Graves disease.

This clonotype was counted a few times. The chain combines TRBV20-1 with TRBJ2-5; 9 positions match TRBD2. The ends lost 1 base at V and 2 bases at J; junction bases unmatched: 11. The CDR3 covers 17 residues. Germline V lookup: CDR1 DFQATT, CDR2 SNEGSKA (reference sequence). CDR3 region: CSARGLAVHTFQETQYF. The CDR3 DNA is TGCAGTGCTAGAGGACTAGCGGTCCACACTTTTCAAGAGACCCAGTACTTC.

This clonotype was found many times. The chain recombines TRBV25-1 with TRBJ1-5, with D unclear. The length of the CDR3 is 19 residues. Deletions cut 2 bases from V and 2 bases from J, with 22 bases between. CDR1 MGHDK and CDR2 SYGVNS come from the germline V gene. CDR3 sequence reads: CASSENKDIEQRGNQPQHF. CDR3 coding DNA: TGTGCCAGCAGTGAAAACAAAGACATTGAACAAAGGGGCAATCAGCCCCAGCATTTT.

This clonotype occurred many times. The chain joins TRBV28 to TRBJ2-2; D unclear. The CDR3 has 13 amino acids. CDR1 is MDHEN and CDR2 is SYDVKM in the germline V gene. Trimming removed 7 bases at V and 5 bases at J, with 11 bases between. CDR3 sequence reads: CASTLDGTGELFF. The CDR3, as DNA: TGTGCCAGCACCTTGGACGGGACCGGGGAGCTGTTTTTT.

This clonotype was recorded many times. This chain links TRBV12-3 or TRBV12-4 with TRBJ2-6; D is perhaps TRBD2 (5 bases). The CDR3 has 16 residues. Trimming left V 4 bases short and J 4 bases short, with 14 bases between. Here the CDR3 DNA reads TGTGCCAGCAGTTCCGCAGGACTTGACGGGGCCAACGTCCTGACTTTC. Translated: CASSSAGLDGANVLTF.

This clonotype has a handful of counts. The chain carries TRBV5-1 and TRBJ2-4; D remains unclear. The CDR3 has 13 residues. CDR1 SGHRS and CDR2 YFSETQ come from the germline V gene. Trimming took 5 bases from V and 2 from J, leaving 8 bases between them. CDR3 nucleotide sequence: TGCGCCAGCAGGCCTGGACCCAAAAACATTCAGTACTTC. It yields the protein CASRPGPKNIQYF.

This clonotype was seen more than once but under ten times. The genes are TRBV28 and TRBJ1-1; D is unresolved. This CDR3 contains 13 residues. The ends were cut back, 5 bases at V and 2 bases at J, with 9 bases in the middle. Germline assignment: CDR1 MDHEN and CDR2 SYDVKM. CDR3 nucleotide sequence: TGTGCCAGCAGTCTACCGGCAAACACTGAAGCTTTCTTT. Translated, it gives CASSLPANTEAFF.

This clonotype is a singleton in its sample. A single base separates this from a much larger clone, so it may be a read error. The genes are TRBV6-1 and TRBJ2-5; 7 bases are a match to TRBD2. Germline V gene sequence: CDR1 MNHNS, CDR2 SASEGT. This CDR3 has 14 residues. Trimming took 3 bases from V and 6 from J; bases not matched to a gene: 7. The CDR3 region is CASSERGIRKTQYF. Here the CDR3 DNA reads TGTGCCAGCAGTGAGCGGGGGATTCGTAAGACCCAGTACTTC.

This chain joins TRBV7-2 and TRBJ2-7, with 10 bases lining up with TRBD2. Germline CDR1 is SGHTA and CDR2 is FQGNSA. V trimming: 5 bases; J trimming: 3 bases; junction bases outside the gene matches: 4. This CDR3 is 14 amino acids long. In nucleotides, the CDR3 is TGTGCCAGCAGCATGCTAGCGGGAGTCTACGAGCAGTACTTC. It codes for CASSMLAGVYEQYF.

The V and J genes are TRBV18 and TRBJ2-2; D is uncertain. V shed 2 bases and J shed 0 bases, with 7 bases lying between them. Germline assignment: CDR1 KGHSH and CDR2 LQKENI. The CDR3 length is 15 residues. In DNA form, the CDR3 reads TGTGCCAGCTCACCAACCGGACCGAACACCGGGGAGCTGTTTTTT. Translated: CASSPTGPNTGELFF.